This T cell receptor (beta chain) was sequenced for a study of blood T cell repertoires in COVID-19 (dated by TCRdb to about 2020). With regard to the full study: ImmuneRACE Cohort 3 recovered participants were defined by two consecutive negative NP/OP PCR tests, healthcare professional clearance, or symptom resolution. Collaborator samples came from the United States, Italy and Spain and covered acute and convalescent phases of COVID-19. The prospective study material was composed of cDNA or gDNA derived from T cells, B-cell-depleted T cells, or PBMCs. Deeply sampled blood TCRbeta repertoires from subjects exposed to, actively infected with, or recovered from COVID-19 were included in the dataset. The repertoires were released in a freely available public database meant as a resource for research on the immune response to SARS-CoV-2. The samples were drawn from two sources: the first 160 participants of the ongoing ImmuneRACE study, and 1,000 to 1,500 subjects contributed by 6 global collaborators. Sample metadata almost always included a de-identified subject ID, COVID-19 status, age in years and sex. Where HLA class I and class II types were available, the types were taken from metadata supplied by the sample provider, not from assay-based typing.

The immunoSEQ Assay, a bias-controlled multiplex PCR, was used to amplify TCRbeta CDR3 regions from genomic DNA. The paper's data handling went like this. The number of nucleated cells in each sample was estimated from the amplification of reference gene primers within the assay. To quantify the absolute abundance of each unique TCRbeta CDR3 rearrangement, sequence reads were collapsed and filtered. For each sample, productive Simpson clonality was calculated as the square root of Simpson's diversity index across productive rearrangements. TCRdb took this table from immuneACCESS and kept in-frame rearrangements with V and J called. Such tables lack part of the clones; where checked against another copy, unresolved V genes explain under half of the gap, and the rest is unexplained. V and J calls and clone size are copied from that table; D and trimming were computed from the DNA. Here the sample has roughly 200,000 clones; about 85% occur a single time. Under 30% of the sample rests with the top ten.

In the prospective study, participants were 18 to 89 years old, resided in approximately 22 geographic areas of the United States, and were enrolled through a virtual design. In the prospective study, participants were assigned to cohorts based on the clinical history participants reported in a screening survey and a study questionnaire. Each participant in the prospective study had whole blood, serum and a nasopharyngeal or oropharyngeal swab collected by mobile phlebotomists. Prospective study participants could optionally give additional blood draws and questionnaires over a roughly 2-month period. Prospective study blood samples were shipped either frozen or at room temperature before DNA extraction. Overall results and qualifications from the work: The amount of clinical and demographic metadata varied by source and participant and was provided uncurated.

About this clone: What this receptor recognizes is not known. Per-nucleotide qualities are absent, and no much larger clonotype sits a single base away.

V is pruned by 0 bases and J by 7 bases, leaving 2 bases of the junction without a gene match. The CDR1 and CDR2 encoded by the germline V gene are MGHRA and YSYEKL. From cysteine to phenylalanine, the CDR3 is 14 amino acids long. The retained sequence is limited to the CDR3, 42 bases, with the frame set at the first base. The V gene is TRBV4-1 and the J gene is TRBJ2-1; 8 of the junction bases match TRBD2. The sequence came from a woman aged 40 to 50 in a cohort exposed to, infected with or recovered from COVID-19 (not recorded which). Input material: PBMCs or T cells enriched from blood (not recorded which). The encoded CDR3 is CASSQELAENEQFF. The nucleotide sequence is TGCGCCAGCAGCCAAGAACTAGCGGAAAATGAGCAGTTCTTC.